The clone carrying this TCR beta chain was recorded only once. Enrolled during active infection, Seattle patients were then followed longitudinally. This sample was taken from a study of blood T cell repertoires in COVID-19. At the level of the study: Donors in the United States, Italy and Spain gave samples during acute or convalescent COVID-19.

CDR1 and CDR2 from the germline V gene are WNHNN and SYGVQD (reference sequence). V was pared by 0 bases and J by 0 bases, with 13 bases between. CDR3 length equals 17 residues. The authors' processing: The authors estimated nucleated cell counts from reference gene primer amplification. Some clones are missing from TCRdb's copy, which holds only in-frame ones; the method was immunoSEQ multiplex PCR. That table supplies the V and J calls and clone size; D and trimming were determined from the DNA. The table has roughly 110,000 clones, approximately 85% seen once. The clonotype comes from a woman aged 60-75 years with COVID-19, enrolled during active disease. The sample taken for sequencing was peripheral blood. This chain connects TRBV10-1 to TRBJ2-3; D is unresolved. Here the CDR3 reads CASSESGSVRSTDTQYF. CDR3 in DNA: TGCGCCAGCAGTGAGTCGGGTTCGGTGCGGAGCACAGATACGCAGTATTTT.